This is a list of T cell receptor beta chains from one sample in a study of shared clonotypes between healthy human individuals. Assay: immunoSEQ multiplex PCR; the TCRdb copy retains only in-frame clones and omits some. This sample carries some 630,000 clones, roughly 96% of them seen once, and the ten largest clones take 0.095% to 0.13%. Input material: naive CD8+ T cells sorted from blood. These TCRs come from a young woman in good health. Both conserved end residues are trimmed from each CDR3. The order of the fields is V gene, CDR3 protein.

V: TRBV18
CDR3: ASSPPGSWGSYEQY

V: TRBV25-1
CDR3: ASSADGTSGYEQY

V: TRBV4-1
CDR3: ASSQGGGGKNEQY

V: TRBV6-4
CDR3: ASSETPGPGTEAF

V: TRBV5-4
CDR3: ASSFWGSYEQY

V: TRBV29-1
CDR3: SGLAGGSYNEQF

V: TRBV7-6
CDR3: ASSLKRESYNEQF

V: TRBV15
CDR3: ATSRGQATNTGELF

V: TRBV7-9
CDR3: ASSPGQEAF

V: TRBV11-2
CDR3: ASSLGSTYEQY

V: TRBV28
CDR3: ASSLLSEAF

V: TRBV9
CDR3: ASSLDVNTEAF

V: TRBV4-1
CDR3: ASSLRVRGKETQY

V: TRBV5-6
CDR3: ASSSGLAGVGNNEQF

V: TRBV28
CDR3: ASSPLAGGNEQF

V: TRBV7-6
CDR3: ASSLYSGTKNTEAF

V: TRBV2
CDR3: ASRGDRRVNYGYT

V: TRBV27
CDR3: ASSSDRLSYEQY

V: TRBV16
CDR3: ASSLSAADTQY

V: TRBV28
CDR3: ASSPGLAGTDTQY

V: TRBV2
CDR3: ASSTTSGKAEIGELF

V: TRBV5-4
CDR3: ASTTRAGSDTQY

V: TRBV7-9
CDR3: ATRTSGIVDTQY

V: TRBV20-1
CDR3: SVLQVTEAF

V: TRBV25-1
CDR3: ASSERGGGYEQY

V: TRBV5-4
CDR3: ASSLGNNEQF

V: TRBV7-9
CDR3: ASSRGTGGLSPQH

V: TRBV11-2
CDR3: ASSLGLAYEQY

V: TRBV7-8
CDR3: ASSPPGTANTEAF

V: TRBV6-1
CDR3: ASSEARRGGMNTEAF

V: TRBV2
CDR3: ASSGVSSWDEQF